Each of the 24 T cell receptor beta chains below was sequenced from the same sample in a study of T cell changes during pregnancy in multiple sclerosis (dated 2019 in TCRdb). Libraries were prepared through the immunoSEQ multiplex PCR assay. TCRdb re-hosts the immuneACCESS table, in-frame sequences only. Its copies lack some clones; in the studies checked, an unresolved V gene accounts for under half of them, and the cause for the rest is not known. The sample table holds approximately 50,000 clones, of which over 80% were seen once. The top ten constitute 0.65% to 0.7% of the sample. The sequences come from CD4+ T cells from peripheral blood mononuclear cells, collected in the third trimester of pregnancy. These receptors came from a female donor with multiple sclerosis, enrolled in a pregnancy study.

The rearrangement joins TRBV15 to TRBJ2-5, with 7 bases identical to TRBD2. The CDR3 is 14 amino acids. From germline, CDR1 is LNHNV and CDR2 YYDKDF (reference sequence). Trimming cost V 0 bases and J 4 bases; bases outside gene matches: 2. CDR3 in DNA: TGTGCCACCAGCAGAGAGGGACTAACAGAGACCCAGTACTTC. Its protein is CATSREGLTETQYF.

V gene TRBV6-5 combines with J gene TRBJ2-2; D is perhaps TRBD2 (5 bases). CDR1 MNHEY and CDR2 SVGAGI come from the germline V gene. Trimming took 6 bases from V and 0 from J, leaving 11 bases between them. CDR3 size: 15 residues. This CDR3 reads CASSLASPNTGELFF. CDR3 sequence (DNA): TGTGCCAGCAGCTTAGCGTCCCCGAACACCGGGGAGCTGTTTTTT.

The chain recombines TRBV27 with TRBJ2-7; 8 nucleotides line up with TRBD1. This CDR3 is built from 15 residues. The junction had 2 bases not matched to a gene; V was cut back by 0 bases and J by 1 base. Germline V gene data show CDR1 as MNHEY and CDR2 as SMNVEV (reference sequence). CDR3 amino acids: CASSLSQGASYEQYF. In nucleotides, the CDR3 is TGTGCCAGCAGTTTATCCCAGGGGGCTTCCTACGAGCAGTACTTC.

This sequence joins TRBV6-1 and TRBJ2-4; 8 nucleotides agree with TRBD1. CDR3 length: 18 amino acids. J was trimmed by 0 bases and V by 4 bases; bases with no gene match: 11. CDR1 and CDR2 from the germline V gene are MNHNS and SASEGT. The CDR3 protein is CASSVPDRDRLAKNIQYF. The CDR3 DNA is TGTGCCAGCAGTGTACCGGACAGGGACAGACTAGCCAAAAACATTCAGTACTTC.

The CDR3 nucleotides are TGTGCCAGCAGTCCTCTCCGGACTAGCGGGGGCTACGAGCAGTACTTC. Protein sequence: CASSPLRTSGGYEQYF. This chain links TRBV27 with TRBJ2-7, with 13 positions matching TRBD2. V was pared by 5 bases and J by 3 bases, with 7 bases of the junction left unmatched. This CDR3 contains 16 residues. The V gene's germline CDR1 is MNHEY and CDR2 SMNVEV (reference sequence).

The chain is built from TRBV6-5 and TRBJ2-1, with D hard to call. V lost 5 bases to trimming and J lost 7 bases, with 12 bases between them. This CDR3 is 13 amino acids long. CDR1 and CDR2 from the germline V gene are MNHEY and SVGAGI. The DNA of the CDR3 is TGTGCCAGCAGTGAGAACCTAATGAATGAGCAGTTCTTC. Residues: CASSENLMNEQFF.

The rearrangement links TRBV5-1 to TRBJ1-1; maybe TRBD1 (6 bases). The V end was cut by 2 bases, the J end by 3 bases, with 11 bases between. In germline, CDR1 is SGHRS, CDR2 YFSETQ. The CDR3 is 14 amino acids. The CDR3 loop is CASSFLDSYTEAFF. The DNA for the CDR3 is TGCGCCAGCAGCTTTCTGGACAGTTACACTGAAGCTTTCTTT.

V gene TRBV5-7 combines with J gene TRBJ1-3; 11 nucleotides match TRBD1. TRBV5-7 carries the ORF label, with uncertain function. CDR3 size: 16 residues. V lost 4 bases to trimming and J lost 10 bases; unmatched junction nucleotides: 13. CDR3 DNA sequence: TGTGCCAGCAGCGGGTCGGACAGGGGGCGAATTCAAACCATATATTTT. Its translation is CASSGSDRGRIQTIYF.

This chain uses TRBV30 with TRBJ1-1, with D maybe TRBD1 (6 bases). The ends were cut back, 3 bases at V and 11 bases at J, with 10 bases in the middle. Per the germline V gene, CDR1 is GTSNPN and CDR2 is SVGIG (reference sequence). The CDR3 has 10 amino acids. The CDR3 DNA reads TGTGCCTGGAGACAGGGAAAGGCTTTCTTT. Protein: CAWRQGKAFF.

The chain uses TRBV7-2 and TRBJ2-5; possibly TRBD2 for D (5 bases). Germline CDR1 SGHTA, CDR2 FQGNSA. V lost 1 base to trimming and J lost 2 bases, with 8 bases between them. CDR3 length: 14 residues. In DNA form, the CDR3 reads TGTGCCAGCAGCTTAGGGTCGGGGCAAGAGACCCAGTACTTC. Its protein is CASSLGSGQETQYF.

The rearrangement uses TRBV28 and TRBJ1-5; no clear D. V was shortened by 1 base and J by 0 bases, with 7 bases between the two germline ends. The CDR3 loop spans 15 amino acids. CDR1 is MDHEN and CDR2 is SYDVKM in the germline V gene. CDR3 nucleotide sequence: TGTGCCAGCAGTTTATCCACTTATAGCAATCAGCCCCAGCATTTT. Translating it yields CASSLSTYSNQPQHF.

The V call is TRBV4-2, the J call TRBJ2-3; D might be TRBD2 (6 bases). The CDR3 is 15 amino acids. V was pared by 3 bases and J by 4 bases, with 14 bases between. Per the germline V gene, CDR1 is LGHNA and CDR2 is YNFKEQ. CDR3 in DNA: TGTGCCAGCAGCCAGCTCGGGCGGGAACCAGATACGCAGTATTTT. This codes for CASSQLGREPDTQYF.

The rearrangement uses TRBV9 and TRBJ2-7, with D possibly TRBD2 on 6 matching bases. This CDR3 is 14 amino acids long. CDR1 and CDR2 (germline): SGDLS, YYNGEE. V shed 0 bases and J shed 1 base, with 8 bases lying between them. CDR3 protein: CASSVDGGSYEQYF. CDR3 DNA sequence: TGTGCCAGCAGCGTAGATGGAGGGTCCTACGAGCAGTACTTC.

The chain employs TRBV5-1 and TRBJ2-3, with no clear D. Germline V CDR1 and CDR2: SGHRS, YFSETQ. This CDR3 comprises 12 residues. Trimming took off 0 bases at V and 8 bases at J, with 7 bases between the two ends. The CDR3 is CASSLAGGTQYF. The CDR3 region has the DNA TGCGCCAGCAGCTTGGCTGGCGGTACGCAGTATTTT.

This chain connects TRBV10-3 to TRBJ2-3, with 8 bases that match TRBD2. The junction had 7 bases not matched to a gene; V was cut back by 5 bases and J by 0 bases. The germline V gene encodes CDR1 ENHRY and CDR2 SYGVKD. The CDR3 is made up of 16 amino acids. The CDR3 sequence is CAISKPGGSSTDTQYF. The CDR3 DNA sequence: TGTGCCATCAGTAAGCCGGGGGGGTCTAGCACAGATACGCAGTATTTT.

The J gene is TRBJ2-5, the V gene TRBV6-1; 13 nucleotides align to TRBD2. CDR1 and CDR2 (germline): MNHNS, SASEGT. This CDR3 spans 15 amino acids. Losses at the gene ends were 5 bases for V and 2 bases for J; bases not matched to a gene: 2. This chain's CDR3 is CASSRTSGRQETQYF. Written as DNA, the CDR3 is TGTGCCAGCAGTAGGACTAGCGGGAGACAAGAGACCCAGTACTTC.

The V call is TRBV27, the J call TRBJ2-7; 7 nucleotides match TRBD2. V was clipped by 4 bases and J by 3 bases; unmatched bases: 6. Germline CDR1 is MNHEY and CDR2 is SMNVEV (reference sequence). The CDR3 consists of 14 residues. The CDR3 region has the DNA TGTGCCAGCAGTTCCATGACTAGCTACTACGAGCAGTACTTC. Translated, it gives CASSSMTSYYEQYF.

The rearrangement joins TRBV6-1 to TRBJ2-1; a possible D gene is TRBD2 (6 bases). The CDR3 is made up of 15 amino acids. Trimming removed 7 bases at V and 2 bases at J, with 15 bases between. Germline lookup yields CDR1 MNHNS and CDR2 SASEGT. The DNA for the CDR3 is TGTGCCAGCACCAACCGGGACTTCCCCTACAATGAGCAGTTCTTC. Its translation: CASTNRDFPYNEQFF.

V usage is TRBV5-4 and J usage is TRBJ2-7, with a possible D match to TRBD2 (6 bases). Germline V CDR1 and CDR2: SGHNT, YYREEE (reference sequence). Trimming pared 4 bases from V and 7 bases from J, leaving 27 bases between. There are 17 residues in the CDR3. CDR3 loop: CASSQTPSGGGSGEQYF. The CDR3 nucleotides read TGTGCCAGCAGCCAAACTCCCTCTGGTGGGGGGAGTGGGGAGCAGTACTTC.

The chain couples TRBV29-1 to TRBJ2-7, with D tentatively TRBD1 (7 bases). The CDR3 sequence is 16 residues long. Germline V gene data show CDR1 as SQVTM and CDR2 as ANQGSEA. V gave up 1 base and J gave up 2 bases, with 18 bases separating them. The CDR3, as DNA: TGCAGCGTTGAAGTGAGGGTGCAGGGGGGCCCCTACGAGCAGTACTTC. Amino acids: CSVEVRVQGGPYEQYF.

The sample holds one count of this clone. The genes are TRBV15 and TRBJ2-3; 8 nucleotides agree with TRBD2. J gave up 11 bases and V 5 bases, and 6 bases lay outside the gene matches. CDR3 size: 12 residues. CDR1 and CDR2 (germline): LNHNV, YYDKDF (reference sequence). The CDR3 DNA is TGTGCCACCAGCGGCGAGGCGGGAGGGCAGTATTTT. Protein product: CATSGEAGGQYF.

This chain uses TRBV29-1 with TRBJ2-4; D gene uncertain. V was cut by 4 bases and J by 0 bases, with 4 bases left in between. The CDR3 is 12 amino acids. From germline, CDR1 is SQVTM and CDR2 ANQGSEA. The CDR3 DNA is TGCAGCGTTGCTCTAGCCAAAAACATTCAGTACTTC. Its protein product is CSVALAKNIQYF.

The gene calls are TRBV15 and TRBJ1-1, with TRBD1 identical over 10 bases. Germline V lookup: CDR1 LNHNV, CDR2 YYDKDF (reference sequence). The CDR3 has 15 residues. The V and J ends lost 1 base and 4 bases, in that order; junction bases with no gene match: 3. CDR3 sequence: CATSRGQGAGTEAFF. CDR3 in DNA: TGTGCCACCAGCAGAGGACAGGGGGCGGGCACTGAAGCTTTCTTT.

This chain joins TRBV7-8 and TRBJ2-1; 9 nucleotides align to TRBD2. CDR1 and CDR2 (germline): SGHVS, FQNEAQ. The CDR3 length is 17 residues. With V trimmed by 3 bases and J by 8 bases, 14 bases remained unmatched. DNA for the CDR3: TGTGCCAGCAGCTTTGCTTATAGTAGCGGGAGACGGGATGAGCAGTTCTTC. This translates into CASSFAYSSGRRDEQFF.